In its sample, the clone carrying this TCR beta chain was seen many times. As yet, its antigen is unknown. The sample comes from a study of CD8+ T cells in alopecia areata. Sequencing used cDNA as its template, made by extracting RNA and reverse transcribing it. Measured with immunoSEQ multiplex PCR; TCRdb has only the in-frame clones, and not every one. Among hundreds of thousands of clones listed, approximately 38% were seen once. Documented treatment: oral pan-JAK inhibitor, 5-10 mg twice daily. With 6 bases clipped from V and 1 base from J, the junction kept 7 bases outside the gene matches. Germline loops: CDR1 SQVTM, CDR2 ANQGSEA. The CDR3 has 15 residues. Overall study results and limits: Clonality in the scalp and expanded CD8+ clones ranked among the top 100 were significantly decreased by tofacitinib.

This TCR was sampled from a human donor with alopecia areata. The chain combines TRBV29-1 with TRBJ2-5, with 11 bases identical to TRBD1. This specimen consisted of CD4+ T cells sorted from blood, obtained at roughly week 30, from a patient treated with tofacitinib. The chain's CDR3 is CSVAWTGGPQETQYF. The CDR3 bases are TGCAGCGTCGCCTGGACAGGGGGCCCCCAAGAGACCCAGTACTTC.